The source of this TCR beta chain is a study of blood T cell repertoires in COVID-19. Study information: T cells, B-cell-depleted T cells, or PBMCs provided the cDNA or gDNA that served as material.

Methods used by the authors: How many nucleated cells were present was estimated from reference gene primer amplification. This table comes from immunoSEQ multiplex PCR, and its TCRdb copy is limited to in-frame clones, with some not included. The V and J calls and the clone size are those of that table, but D and trimming were determined from the DNA. The sample yields about 76,000 clones, roughly 89% seen once. The CDR3 runs 18 residues. This clonotype was sampled from a man under 40 with acute or convalescent COVID-19. The rearrangement uses TRBV21-1 and TRBJ1-2. TRBV21-1 is a pseudogene segment. Sequencing used peripheral blood. Written as DNA, the CDR3 is TGTGCCAGCAGCAAAAATCGGTCCGGAGCGCACCCGCCTTATGGCTACACCTTC. Translated, it gives CASSKNRSGAHPPYGYTF.